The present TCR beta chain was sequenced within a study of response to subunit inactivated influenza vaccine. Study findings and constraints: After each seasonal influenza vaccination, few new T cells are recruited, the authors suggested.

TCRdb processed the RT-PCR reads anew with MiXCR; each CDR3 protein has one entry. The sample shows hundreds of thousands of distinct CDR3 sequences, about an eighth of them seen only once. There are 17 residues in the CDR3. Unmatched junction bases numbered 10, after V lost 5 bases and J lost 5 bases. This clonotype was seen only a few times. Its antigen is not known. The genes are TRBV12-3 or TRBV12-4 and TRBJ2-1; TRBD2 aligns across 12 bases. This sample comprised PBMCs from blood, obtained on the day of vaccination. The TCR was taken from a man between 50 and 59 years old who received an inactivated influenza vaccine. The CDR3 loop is CASSLGLAGLWDNEQFF. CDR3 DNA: TGTGCCAGCAGTCTTGGACTAGCGGGGCTCTGGGACAATGAGCAGTTCTTC.